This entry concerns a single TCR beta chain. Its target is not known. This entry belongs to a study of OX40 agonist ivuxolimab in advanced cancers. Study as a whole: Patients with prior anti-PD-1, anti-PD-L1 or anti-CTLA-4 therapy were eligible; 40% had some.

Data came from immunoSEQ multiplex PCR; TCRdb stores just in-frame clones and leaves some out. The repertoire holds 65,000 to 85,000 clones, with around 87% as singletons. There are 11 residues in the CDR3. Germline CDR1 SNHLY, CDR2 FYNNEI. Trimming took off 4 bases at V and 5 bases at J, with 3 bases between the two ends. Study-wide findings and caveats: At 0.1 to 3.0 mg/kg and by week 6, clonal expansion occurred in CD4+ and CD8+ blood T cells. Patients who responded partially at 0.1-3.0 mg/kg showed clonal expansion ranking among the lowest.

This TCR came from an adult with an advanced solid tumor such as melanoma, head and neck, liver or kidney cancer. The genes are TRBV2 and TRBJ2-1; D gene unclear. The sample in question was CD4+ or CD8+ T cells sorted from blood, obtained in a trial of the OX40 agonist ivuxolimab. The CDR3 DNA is TGTGCCAGCAGTGGGGACAATGAGCAGTTCTTC. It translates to CASSGDNEQFF.